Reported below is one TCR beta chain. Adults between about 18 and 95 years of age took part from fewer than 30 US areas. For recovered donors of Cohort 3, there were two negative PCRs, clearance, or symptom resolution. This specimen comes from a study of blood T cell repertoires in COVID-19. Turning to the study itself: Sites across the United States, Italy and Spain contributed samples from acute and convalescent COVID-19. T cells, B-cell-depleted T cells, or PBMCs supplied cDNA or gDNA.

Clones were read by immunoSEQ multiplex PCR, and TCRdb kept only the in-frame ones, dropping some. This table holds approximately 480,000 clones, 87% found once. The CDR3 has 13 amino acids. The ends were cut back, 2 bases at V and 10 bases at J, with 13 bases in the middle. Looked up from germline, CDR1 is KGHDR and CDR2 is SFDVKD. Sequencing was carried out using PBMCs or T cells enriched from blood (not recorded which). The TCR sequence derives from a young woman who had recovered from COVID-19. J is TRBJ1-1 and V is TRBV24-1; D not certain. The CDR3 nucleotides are TGTGCCACCAGTGATTATGGACCTGGAGGAGCTTTCTTT. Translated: CATSDYGPGGAFF.